This is a list of T cell receptor beta chains from one sample in a study of shared clonotypes between healthy human individuals. The assay was immunoSEQ multiplex PCR, and TCRdb's table has in-frame clones only and misses some. This table has some 2,100,000 clones, under 97% appearing once. What was sequenced was naive CD4+ T cells sorted from blood. The receptors were sampled from a man aged 18 to 30 in good health. Each CDR3 is given with its conserved first and last residue. A D gene is named only where the DNA matches it firmly. Expanded clones are given a class, and other clones once, few, many or no size at all.

J | size | V | D | CDR3 | DNA
TRBJ2-2 | NA | TRBV7-9 | NA | CASSHDGNTGELFF | TGTGCCAGCAGCCACGACGGGAACACCGGGGAGCTGTTTTTT
TRBJ2-3 | NA | TRBV2 | NA | CASSGSWTDTQYF | TGTGCCAGCAGTGGTAGTTGGACAGATACGCAGTATTTT
TRBJ1-3 | NA | TRBV2 | NA | CASTSARGNTIYF | TGTGCCAGCACTTCGGCTCGTGGAAACACCATATATTTT
TRBJ2-5 | NA | TRBV5-1 | TRBD1 | CASSLGATGVQETQYF | TGCGCCAGCAGCTTGGGAGCGACAGGGGTACAAGAGACCCAGTACTTC
TRBJ1-4 | NA | TRBV10-3 | NA | CAISEGLDEKLFF | TGTGCCATCAGTGAGGGCTTAGATGAAAAACTGTTTTTT
TRBJ2-1 | NA | TRBV5-4 | TRBD2 | CASSPTRTSSFNEQFF | TGTGCCAGCAGCCCAACCCGGACTAGTAGTTTCAATGAGCAGTTCTTC
TRBJ2-5 | NA | TRBV5-5 | NA | CASSFRDTAETQYF | TGTGCCAGCAGCTTCCGGGACACTGCAGAGACCCAGTACTTC
TRBJ1-5 | NA | TRBV18 | NA | CASSPVEASNQPQHF | TGTGCCAGCTCACCGGTTGAAGCTAGCAATCAGCCCCAGCATTTT
TRBJ1-5 | NA | TRBV6-6 | NA | CASWWEGSNQPQHF | TGTGCCAGCTGGTGGGAAGGTAGCAATCAGCCCCAGCATTTT
TRBJ1-4 | few | TRBV1 | NA | CTSSHRKAMGPEKLFF | TGCACCAGCAGCCACCGTAAGGCCATGGGGCCAGAAAAACTGTTTTTT
TRBJ2-5 | NA | TRBV6-6 | NA | CASIGRQETQYF | TGTGCCAGCATAGGGCGGCAAGAGACCCAGTACTTC
TRBJ2-7 | NA | TRBV10-3 | TRBD2 | CAIRTGTSGNEQYF | TGTGCCATCAGGACCGGGACTAGCGGGAACGAGCAGTACTTC
TRBJ2-6 | NA | TRBV7-3 | NA | CASSSPNQANVLTF | TGTGCCAGCAGCTCACCAAATCAGGCCAACGTCCTGACTTTC
TRBJ1-2 | NA | TRBV5-6 | TRBD1 | CASSLVKGQPIYGYTF | TGTGCCAGCAGCTTGGTTAAGGGACAGCCTATCTATGGCTACACCTTC
TRBJ1-2 | NA | TRBV5-4 | NA | CASSLGGTYGYTF | TGTGCCAGCAGTTTGGGGGGAACCTATGGCTACACCTTC
TRBJ1-2 | NA | TRBV27 | TRBD1 | CASSRDRGRIGYTF | TGTGCCAGCAGTCGGGACAGGGGGCGAATCGGCTACACCTTC
TRBJ2-1 | NA | TRBV29-1 | NA | CSVPSHRVIDEQFF | TGCAGCGTTCCAAGTCACAGGGTCATAGATGAGCAGTTCTTC
TRBJ2-7 | NA | TRBV11-2 | NA | CASSKEDGDEQYF | TGTGCCAGCAGCAAAGAAGACGGAGACGAGCAGTACTTC
TRBJ1-4 | NA | TRBV6-1 | NA | CASSVHSATNEKLFF | TGTGCCAGCAGTGTACACAGTGCAACTAATGAAAAACTGTTTTTT
TRBJ2-7 | NA | TRBV5-1 | TRBD1 | CASSLGQGITYEQYF | TGCGCCAGCAGCCTGGGACAGGGAATTACCTACGAGCAGTACTTC
TRBJ1-5 | NA | TRBV10-2 | NA | CASRQGWDYSNQPQHF | TGCGCCAGCAGACAGGGATGGGATTATAGCAATCAGCCCCAGCATTTT
TRBJ1-2 | NA | TRBV6-5 | TRBD1 | CASSRDRVEHYGYTF | TGTGCCAGCAGTCGAGACAGGGTAGAACACTATGGCTACACCTTC
TRBJ2-1 | NA | TRBV5-1 | NA | CASSLAQYEQFF | TGCGCCAGCAGCTTGGCACAGTACGAGCAGTTCTTC
TRBJ1-1 | NA | TRBV9 | NA | CASSVLVNTEAFF | TGTGCCAGCAGCGTACTTGTGAACACTGAAGCTTTCTTT
TRBJ2-7 | once | TRBV5-6 | TRBD2 | CASSLGGSWNYEQYF | TGTGCCAGCAGCTTGGGCGGGAGTTGGAACTACGAGCAGTACTTC
TRBJ1-2 | NA | TRBV6-6 | TRBD1 | CASSDTGGRGYTF | TGTGCTAGCAGCGACACAGGGGGAAGGGGCTACACCTTC
TRBJ1-4 | NA | TRBV5-5 | NA | CASSSSEGYREKLFF | TGTGCCAGCAGCTCCTCCGAGGGGTATCGAGAAAAACTGTTTTTT
TRBJ2-3 | NA | TRBV7-2 | TRBD1 | CASRSRTGGRSRTDTQYF | TGTGCCAGCCGTAGTCGGACAGGGGGCCGTTCCCGCACAGATACGCAGTATTTT
TRBJ2-3 | NA | TRBV5-6 | TRBD2 | CASSLLLAGGPDTQYF | TGTGCCAGCAGCTTGCTCCTAGCGGGAGGACCCGATACGCAGTATTTT
TRBJ2-3 | NA | TRBV7-8 | TRBD2 | CASSLFQRGDQGDTQYF | TGTGCCAGCAGCCTCTTTCAGCGGGGGGATCAGGGAGATACACAGTATTTT
TRBJ1-5 | NA | TRBV5-8 | NA | CASSLEGLGQPQHF | TGTGCCAGCAGCTTGGAAGGGCTTGGTCAGCCCCAGCATTTT
TRBJ1-6 | once | TRBV28 | NA | CASSFTGPSNSPLHF | TGTGCCAGCAGTTTTACAGGCCCTAGTAATTCACCCCTCCACTTT
TRBJ1-6 | NA | TRBV7-9 | TRBD1 | CASSLNTAMGQGGNSPLHF | TGTGCCAGCAGCCTAAATACCGCAATGGGACAGGGTGGTAATTCACCCCTCCACTTT
TRBJ1-4 | NA | TRBV11-2 | NA | CASSLVGARDEKLFF | TGTGCCAGCAGCTTAGTGGGCGCTCGTGATGAAAAACTGTTTTTT
TRBJ1-1 | NA | TRBV5-4 | TRBD1 | CASRAGVGRGLRSEAFF | TGTGCCAGCAGAGCCGGAGTGGGGAGGGGGCTTAGGTCTGAAGCTTTCTTT
TRBJ1-4 | NA | TRBV18 | NA | CASSPGVTNEKLFF | TGTGCCAGCTCACCTGGAGTGACTAATGAAAAACTGTTTTTT
TRBJ1-2 | NA | TRBV19 | NA | CASIRGSDNYGYTF | TGTGCCAGTATCAGAGGGTCGGATAACTATGGCTACACCTTC
TRBJ2-1 | NA | TRBV30 | NA | CALTPISEQFF | TGTGCCCTAACACCCATCAGTGAGCAGTTCTTC
TRBJ1-6 | few | TRBV2 | NA | CASSGVSESPLHF | TGTGCCAGCAGTGGAGTATCCGAATCACCCCTCCACTTT
TRBJ1-6 | NA | TRBV27 | TRBD1 | CASTRFGTGGSSYNSPLHF | TGTGCCAGCACCCGCTTCGGGACAGGGGGGAGCTCCTATAATTCACCCCTCCACTTT
TRBJ1-5 | NA | TRBV4-1 | TRBD1 | CASSRQGGDQPQHF | TGCGCCAGCAGCCGACAGGGTGGGGATCAGCCCCAGCATTTT
TRBJ1-6 | NA | TRBV5-1 | TRBD1 | CASSIGQGGNSPLHF | TGCGCCAGCAGCATCGGACAGGGGGGCAATTCACCCCTCCACTTT
TRBJ1-4 | NA | TRBV5-1 | NA | CASSFGQGDEKLFF | TGCGCCAGCAGCTTCGGGCAGGGAGATGAAAAACTGTTTTTT
TRBJ1-2 | NA | TRBV19 | NA | CATTPGTVPPKYGYTF | TGTGCCACTACCCCTGGTACGGTACCCCCTAAATATGGCTACACCTTC
TRBJ1-3 | NA | TRBV9 | NA | CASSGGPGNTIYF | TGTGCCAGCAGCGGCGGCCCAGGAAACACCATATATTTT